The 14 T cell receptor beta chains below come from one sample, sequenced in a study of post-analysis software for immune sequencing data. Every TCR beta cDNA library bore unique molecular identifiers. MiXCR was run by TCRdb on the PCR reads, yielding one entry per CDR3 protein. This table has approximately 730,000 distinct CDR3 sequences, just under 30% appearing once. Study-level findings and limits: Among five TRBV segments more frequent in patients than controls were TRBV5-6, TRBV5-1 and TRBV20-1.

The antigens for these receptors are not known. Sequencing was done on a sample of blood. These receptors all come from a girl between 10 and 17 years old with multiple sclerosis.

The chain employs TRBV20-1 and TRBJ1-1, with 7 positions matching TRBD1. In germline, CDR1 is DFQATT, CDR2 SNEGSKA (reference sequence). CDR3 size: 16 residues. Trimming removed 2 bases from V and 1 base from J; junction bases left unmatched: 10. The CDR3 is CSARTLSGGTNTEAFF. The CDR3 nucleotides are TGCAGTGCTAGAACATTGTCAGGGGGTACGAACACTGAAGCTTTCTTT.

The CDR3 loop reads CSAIPATYEQYF. The CDR3 coding sequence is TGCAGTGCTATCCCCGCGACCTACGAGCAGTACTTC. The chain combines TRBV20-1 with TRBJ2-7; no clear D. Looked up from germline, CDR1 is DFQATT and CDR2 is SNEGSKA (reference sequence). CDR3 length: 12 residues. The V gene lost 4 bases and the J gene lost 2 bases, with 9 bases spanning the gap.

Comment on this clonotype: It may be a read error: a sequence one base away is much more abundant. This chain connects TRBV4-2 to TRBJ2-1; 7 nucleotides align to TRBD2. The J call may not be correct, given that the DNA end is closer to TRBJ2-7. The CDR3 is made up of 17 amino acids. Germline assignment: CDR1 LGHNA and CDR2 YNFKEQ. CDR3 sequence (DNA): TGTGCCAGCAGCCACGACCAACTCGCTAGCGGATACAATGAGCAGTACTTC. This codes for CASSHDQLASGYNEQYF.

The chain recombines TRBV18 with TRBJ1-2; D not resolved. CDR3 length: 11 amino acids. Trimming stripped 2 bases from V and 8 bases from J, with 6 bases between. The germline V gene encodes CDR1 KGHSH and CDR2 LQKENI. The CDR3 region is CASSPGEGYTF. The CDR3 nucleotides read TGTGCCAGCTCACCAGGGGAAGGCTACACCTTC.

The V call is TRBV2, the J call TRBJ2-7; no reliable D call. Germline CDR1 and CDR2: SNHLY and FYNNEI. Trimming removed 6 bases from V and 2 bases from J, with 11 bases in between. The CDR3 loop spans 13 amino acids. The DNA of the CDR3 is TGTGCCAGCAGGGAACCCGCCGCCTACGAGCAGTACTTC. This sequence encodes CASREPAAYEQYF.

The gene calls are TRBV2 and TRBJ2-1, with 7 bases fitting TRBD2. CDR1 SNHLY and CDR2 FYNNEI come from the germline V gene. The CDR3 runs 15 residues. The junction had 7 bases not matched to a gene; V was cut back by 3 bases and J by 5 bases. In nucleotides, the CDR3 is TGTGCCAGCAGTGAGCGGGCTAGCGGAAACAATGAGCAGTTCTTC. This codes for CASSERASGNNEQFF.

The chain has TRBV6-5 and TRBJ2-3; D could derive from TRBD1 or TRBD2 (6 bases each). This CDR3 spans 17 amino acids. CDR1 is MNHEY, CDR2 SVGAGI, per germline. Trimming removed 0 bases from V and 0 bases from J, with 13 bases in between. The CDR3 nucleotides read TGTGCCAGCAGTTACTCGTTCCAGGGGAGGAGCACAGATACGCAGTATTTT. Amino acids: CASSYSFQGRSTDTQYF.

The CDR3 loop reads CASSTNRNSPLHF. In DNA form, the CDR3 reads TGTGCCAGCAGTACAAACAGAAATTCACCCCTCCACTTT. The chain joins TRBV28 to TRBJ1-6; D gene ambiguous. This CDR3 has 13 amino acids. The germline V and J ends were trimmed by 5 bases and 7 bases, with 9 bases remaining between them. CDR1 MDHEN and CDR2 SYDVKM come from the germline V gene. The whole variable domain, remainder taken from reference TRBV28 and TRBJ1-6, is DVKVTQSSRYLVKRTGEKVFLECVQDMDHENMFWYRQDPGLGLRLIYFSYDVKMKEKGDIPEGYSVSREKKERFSLILESASTNQTSMYLCASSTNRNSPLHFGNGTRLTVT.

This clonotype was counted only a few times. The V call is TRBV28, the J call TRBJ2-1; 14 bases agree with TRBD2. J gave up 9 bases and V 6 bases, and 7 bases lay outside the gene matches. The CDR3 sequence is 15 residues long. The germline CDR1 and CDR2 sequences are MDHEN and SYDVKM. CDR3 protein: CASRLTSGGVVEQFF. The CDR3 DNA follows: TGTGCCAGCAGGCTGACTAGCGGGGGGGTCGTTGAGCAGTTCTTC.

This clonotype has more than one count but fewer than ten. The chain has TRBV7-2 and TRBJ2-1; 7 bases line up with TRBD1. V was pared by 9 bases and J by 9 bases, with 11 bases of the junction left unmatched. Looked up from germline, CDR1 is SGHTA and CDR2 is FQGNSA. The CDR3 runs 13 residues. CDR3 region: CASKTGRYAEQFF. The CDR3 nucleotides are TGTGCCAGTAAGACAGGGCGATACGCTGAGCAGTTCTTC.

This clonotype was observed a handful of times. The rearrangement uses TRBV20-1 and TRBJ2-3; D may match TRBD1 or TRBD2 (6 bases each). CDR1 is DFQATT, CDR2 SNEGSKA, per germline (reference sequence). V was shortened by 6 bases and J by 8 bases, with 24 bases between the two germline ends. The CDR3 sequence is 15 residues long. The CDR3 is CSATTGGGRMGTQYF. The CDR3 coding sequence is TGCAGTGCCACCACCGGAGGGGGGAGAATGGGTACGCAGTATTTT.

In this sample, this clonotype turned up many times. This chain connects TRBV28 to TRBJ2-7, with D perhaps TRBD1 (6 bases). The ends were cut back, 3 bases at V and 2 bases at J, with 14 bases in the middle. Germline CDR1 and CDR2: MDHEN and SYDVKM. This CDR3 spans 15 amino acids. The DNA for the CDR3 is TGTGCCAGCAGTTTCAGTTTGGGGGCCCCCTACGAGCAGTACTTC. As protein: CASSFSLGAPYEQYF. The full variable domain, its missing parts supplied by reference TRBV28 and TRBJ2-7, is DVKVTQSSRYLVKRTGEKVFLECVQDMDHENMFWYRQDPGLGLRLIYFSYDVKMKEKGDIPEGYSVSREKKERFSLILESASTNQTSMYLCASSFSLGAPYEQYFGPGTRLTVT.

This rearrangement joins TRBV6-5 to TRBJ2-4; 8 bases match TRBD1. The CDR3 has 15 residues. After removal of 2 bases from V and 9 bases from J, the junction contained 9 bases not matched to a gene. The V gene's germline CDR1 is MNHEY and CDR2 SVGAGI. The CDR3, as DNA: TGTGCCAGCAGTTACGGGACAGGTTCCCTAATCATTCAGTACTTC. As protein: CASSYGTGSLIIQYF.

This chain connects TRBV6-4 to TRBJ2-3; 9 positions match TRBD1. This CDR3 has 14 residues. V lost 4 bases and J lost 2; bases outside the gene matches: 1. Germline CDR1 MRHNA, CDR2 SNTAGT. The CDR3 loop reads CASSGTGDTDTQYF. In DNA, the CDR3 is TGTGCCAGCAGTGGGACAGGGGACACAGATACGCAGTATTTT.